Listed below are T cell receptor beta chains from one sample, sequenced in a study of blood T cell repertoires in COVID-19. The assay was immunoSEQ multiplex PCR, and TCRdb's table has in-frame clones only and misses some. The table lists about 95,000 clones, approximately 80% of them singletons. Sequencing was performed on peripheral blood. The receptors shown here come from an elderly man with COVID-19, enrolled during active disease. Each CDR3 is given with its conserved first and last residue. Each record gives: V gene, CDR3 length, J gene, CDR3 protein.

v_gene: TRBV9
len: 15
j_gene: TRBJ1-2
CDR3aa: CASSPRSGGLEGYTF

v_gene: TRBV9
len: 13
j_gene: TRBJ2-7
CDR3aa: CASSVAPSYEQYF

v_gene: TRBV6-5
len: 15
j_gene: TRBJ2-7
CDR3aa: CASKGMERASYEQYF

v_gene: TRBV4-1
len: 14
j_gene: TRBJ1-2
CDR3aa: CASSQTGEGYGYTF

v_gene: TRBV18
len: 19
j_gene: TRBJ2-3
CDR3aa: CASSPGLAGGLISSDTQYF

v_gene: TRBV7-2
len: 15
j_gene: TRBJ2-5
CDR3aa: CASSLTSGGQETQYF

v_gene: TRBV11-2
len: 18
j_gene: TRBJ2-2
CDR3aa: CASSLDLPTKFNTGELFF

v_gene: TRBV3-1/TRBV3-2
len: 16
j_gene: TRBJ2-1
CDR3aa: CASSHRGLAGVVEQFF

v_gene: TRBV18
len: 12
j_gene: TRBJ2-1
CDR3aa: CASSPPSGRKFF

v_gene: TRBV7-2
len: 19
j_gene: TRBJ2-2
CDR3aa: CASSLYRRTGTLNTGELFF

v_gene: TRBV30
len: 12
j_gene: TRBJ1-4
CDR3aa: CAGAGVNEKLFF

v_gene: TRBV9
len: 18
j_gene: TRBJ2-4
CDR3aa: CASSVGQGAGLAKNIQYF

v_gene: TRBV6-5
len: 11
j_gene: TRBJ2-2
CDR3aa: CASMRTGELFF

v_gene: TRBV6-5
len: 15
j_gene: TRBJ2-3
CDR3aa: CASSYLAGGGDTQYF

v_gene: TRBV6-1
len: 13
j_gene: TRBJ1-2
CDR3aa: CASSDRAGYGYTF

v_gene: TRBV7-3
len: 19
j_gene: TRBJ2-1
CDR3aa: CASSTRLVASGSLDNEQFF

v_gene: TRBV25-1
len: 13
j_gene: TRBJ2-7
CDR3aa: CASRGLAGGGQYF

v_gene: TRBV19
len: 17
j_gene: TRBJ2-6
CDR3aa: CASTPGSGGSGANVLTF

v_gene: TRBV5-1
len: 16
j_gene: TRBJ1-3
CDR3aa: CASSLRGTGEGNTIYF